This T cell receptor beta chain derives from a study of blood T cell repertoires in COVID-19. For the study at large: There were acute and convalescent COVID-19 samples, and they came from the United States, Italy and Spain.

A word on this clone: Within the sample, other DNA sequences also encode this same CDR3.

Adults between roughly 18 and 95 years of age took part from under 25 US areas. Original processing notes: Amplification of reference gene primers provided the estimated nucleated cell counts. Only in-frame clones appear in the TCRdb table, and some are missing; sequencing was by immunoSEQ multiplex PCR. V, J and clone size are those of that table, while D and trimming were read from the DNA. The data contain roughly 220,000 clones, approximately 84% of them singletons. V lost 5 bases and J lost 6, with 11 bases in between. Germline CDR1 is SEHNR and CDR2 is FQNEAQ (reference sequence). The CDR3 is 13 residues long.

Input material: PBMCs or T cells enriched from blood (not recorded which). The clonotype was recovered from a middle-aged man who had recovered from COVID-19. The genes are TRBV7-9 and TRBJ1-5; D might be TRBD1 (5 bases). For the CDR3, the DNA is TGTGCCAGCAGCCCCTCCGGGGGTCAGCCCCAGCATTTT. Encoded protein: CASSPSGGQPQHF.